This TCR beta chain stems from a study of T cell repertoires in cytomegalovirus infection. The V and J ends lost 4 bases and 1 base, in that order; junction bases with no gene match: 6. The length of the CDR3 is 18 residues. Per the germline V gene, CDR1 is SGHVS and CDR2 is FQNEAQ. TCRdb ran MiXCR on the reads and lists one entry per CDR3 protein. The sample yields over 120,000 distinct CDR3 sequences, more than 30% seen once. This clonotype was detected a few times. What it recognizes is unknown. The chain uses TRBV7-8 and TRBJ2-3; 15 nucleotides match TRBD2. This sample comprised CD8+ T cells from cultured PBMCs, obtained from culture after CMV antigen stimulation. This receptor was taken from a human donor in good health (CMV status not recorded). Some clones in this sample may be carry-over from other donors' samples. The CDR3 nucleotides read TGTGCCAGCAGCTCGGGACTAGCGGGGGGCTTCCGCACAGATACGCAGTATTTT. It is translated as CASSSGLAGGFRTDTQYF.